Below, 27 T cell receptor beta chains from the same sample are listed, as sequenced in a study of long-term antiretroviral therapy in people with HIV. Samples were assayed with immunoSEQ v3.0 at survey level. TCRdb's copy holds only in-frame clones and misses some; the assay was immunoSEQ multiplex PCR. The sample includes 40,000 or so clones, roughly 80% seen only once; the top ten take 6.2%. This sample comprised unsorted PBMCs, obtained 1 year after starting antiretroviral therapy. The source is a man in his late teens or twenties with HIV.

This sequence joins TRBV5-8 and TRBJ1-5, with 11 bases aligning to TRBD1. Germline CDR1 reads SGHTS; CDR2 reads YDEGEE. The CDR3 totals 17 residues. J was trimmed by 4 bases and V by 3 bases; bases with no gene match: 9. The CDR3 DNA reads as TGTGCCAGCAGCTCACCCCGGGACAGGGGGTTGAATCAGCCCCAGCATTTT. Translated, it gives CASSSPRDRGLNQPQHF.

The chain is built from TRBV5-8 and TRBJ1-2; D remains unclear. V gave up 4 bases and J gave up 2 bases, with 21 bases separating them. Germline V gene sequence: CDR1 SGHTS, CDR2 YDEGEE. The CDR3 runs 17 residues. The CDR3 loop is CASSLGAGPSFNYGYTF. The CDR3 region has the DNA TGTGCCAGCAGCCTCGGAGCCGGACCCTCTTTCAACTATGGCTACACCTTC.

The rearrangement joins TRBV6-5 to TRBJ1-1; D might be TRBD1 (6 bases). Trimming cost V 5 bases and J 5 bases, with 15 bases left between them. CDR1 is MNHEY, CDR2 SVGAGI, per germline. This CDR3 has 14 amino acids. In DNA, the CDR3 is TGTGCCAGCAGTCAAGACAGGACCTGGACTGAAGCTTTCTTT. As protein: CASSQDRTWTEAFF.

This chain connects TRBV28 to TRBJ1-1; a weak D match, TRBD1 (5 bases). The V and J ends lost 6 bases and 3 bases respectively, with 20 bases between them. CDR3 size: 16 residues. Germline-derived CDR1 and CDR2 are MDHEN and SYDVKM. Here the CDR3 reads CASSSRRGGRYTEAFF. The CDR3 bases are TGTGCCAGCAGCTCACGGCGGGGGGGGAGGTACACTGAAGCTTTCTTT.

The rearrangement joins TRBV7-9 to TRBJ2-1; maybe TRBD1 (6 bases). The CDR3 totals 18 residues. Germline lookup yields CDR1 SEHNR and CDR2 FQNEAQ (reference sequence). The germline V and J ends were trimmed by 0 bases and 3 bases, with 18 bases remaining between them. CDR3 in amino acids: CASSLARTRQAFYNEQFF. The CDR3, as DNA: TGTGCCAGCAGCTTAGCCCGTACCCGACAGGCTTTCTACAATGAGCAGTTCTTC.

The chain is built from TRBV27 and TRBJ2-3; no firm D call. Trimming removed 3 bases at V and 7 bases at J, with 5 bases between. Germline-derived CDR1 and CDR2 are MNHEY and SMNVEV (reference sequence). The CDR3 has 11 residues. CDR3 residues: CASSLGYTQYF. Written as DNA, the CDR3 is TGTGCCAGCAGTTTGGGATATACGCAGTATTTT.

The V and J genes are TRBV28 and TRBJ1-1, with unresolved D. Per the germline V gene, CDR1 is MDHEN and CDR2 is SYDVKM. The CDR3 covers 14 residues. V was trimmed by 4 bases and J by 5 bases, leaving 14 bases between them. CDR3 DNA sequence: TGTGCCAGCAGTTACCACCTAGAGGGAACTGAAGCTTTCTTT. It specifies CASSYHLEGTEAFF.

The genes are TRBV6-1 and TRBJ1-1; D is possibly TRBD1 (6 bases). The CDR3 runs 13 residues. Germline V lookup: CDR1 MNHNS, CDR2 SASEGT. Deletions cut 4 bases from V and 6 bases from J, with 12 bases between. The CDR3 here is CASSVGRGSEAFF. The CDR3 bases are TGTGCCAGCAGTGTAGGCAGGGGATCTGAAGCTTTCTTT.

The J gene is TRBJ2-7, the V gene TRBV4-2, with TRBD2 as a possible D gene (5 bases). The CDR3 runs 15 residues. Germline V lookup: CDR1 LGHNA, CDR2 YNFKEQ. V was pared by 7 bases and J by 0 bases, with 16 bases between. Written as DNA, the CDR3 is TGTGCCAGCACTGTAGGCCTTGGGAGCTCCTACGAGCAGTACTTC. Residues: CASTVGLGSSYEQYF.

The V gene is TRBV25-1, the J gene TRBJ2-7, with D uncertain. In germline, CDR1 is MGHDK, CDR2 SYGVNS. The germline V and J ends were trimmed by 4 bases and 6 bases, with 7 bases remaining between them. This CDR3 comprises 11 residues. The CDR3 sequence is CASSVYSEQYF. The CDR3 region has the DNA TGTGCCAGCAGTGTTTATAGCGAGCAGTACTTC.

The chain carries TRBV10-1 and TRBJ2-2; no reliable D call. Germline values: CDR1 WNHNN, CDR2 SYGVQD (reference sequence). Trimming cost V 2 bases and J 5 bases, with 6 bases left between them. The length of the CDR3 is 13 residues. The CDR3 reads CASSELATGELFF. The CDR3, as DNA: TGCGCCAGCAGTGAGCTCGCTACCGGGGAGCTGTTTTTT.

The chain recombines TRBV9 with TRBJ2-3, with a tentative D call TRBD2 (6 bases). Trimming cost V 0 bases and J 4 bases, with 15 bases left between them. Germline values: CDR1 SGDLS, CDR2 YYNGEE. The CDR3 spans 16 residues. CDR3 protein: CASSVAEGASPDTQYF. CDR3 bases: TGTGCCAGCAGCGTAGCGGAGGGAGCTTCGCCAGATACGCAGTATTTT.

This sequence joins TRBV7-6 and TRBJ2-2; 8 bases agree with TRBD1. The CDR3 consists of 16 residues. Trimming removed 2 bases from V and 2 bases from J; junction bases left unmatched: 4. CDR1 and CDR2 (germline): SGHVS, FNYEAQ. CDR3 bases: TGTGCCAGCAGCTTAACCGACAGGGGTAACACCGGGGAGCTGTTTTTT. This encodes CASSLTDRGNTGELFF.

CDR3 loop: CASSLLGQEDQPQHF. In DNA, the CDR3 is TGTGCCAGCTCACTCTTAGGACAGGAGGATCAGCCCCAGCATTTT. The chain has TRBV18 and TRBJ1-5; 7 bases agree with TRBD1. Germline lookup yields CDR1 KGHSH and CDR2 LQKENI. The CDR3 runs 15 residues. Losses at the gene ends were 4 bases for V and 5 bases for J; bases not matched to a gene: 8.

The CDR3, as DNA: TGTGCCAGCAGTCTTTTTTATAGCGGGAGGGGGAATGAGCAGTTCTTC. It translates to CASSLFYSGRGNEQFF. The gene calls are TRBV28 and TRBJ2-1; 11 nucleotides match TRBD2. The CDR3 length is 16 residues. In germline, CDR1 is MDHEN, CDR2 SYDVKM. V lost 5 bases and J lost 7; bases outside the gene matches: 10.

The chain combines TRBV28 with TRBJ2-3; TRBD2 matches 9 bases. Trimming at V came to 2 bases and at J to 0 bases, leaving 6 bases not matched to a gene. This CDR3 has 17 amino acids. CDR1 and CDR2 from the germline V gene are MDHEN and SYDVKM. CDR3 region: CASSLAGGGLSTDTQYF. Here the CDR3 DNA reads TGTGCCAGCAGTTTAGCGGGAGGGGGCCTTAGCACAGATACGCAGTATTTT. The full variable domain, in which reference TRBV28 and TRBJ2-3 provide the parts outside the CDR3, is DVKVTQSSRYLVKRTGEKVFLECVQDMDHENMFWYRQDPGLGLRLIYFSYDVKMKEKGDIPEGYSVSREKKERFSLILESASTNQTSMYLCASSLAGGGLSTDTQYFGPGTRLTVL.

The rearrangement uses TRBV2 and TRBJ2-6; D uncertain. Germline CDR1 and CDR2: SNHLY and FYNNEI. V was clipped by 3 bases and J by 0 bases, with 15 bases between them. CDR3 length equals 18 residues. The CDR3 sequence: CASSDRQGLPSGANVLTF. In DNA, the CDR3 is TGTGCCAGCAGTGATAGGCAAGGGCTCCCCTCTGGGGCCAACGTCCTGACTTTC.

This clone was observed once. The V gene is TRBV7-6, the J gene TRBJ2-1; D could derive from TRBD1 or TRBD2 (6 bases each). The CDR3 loop spans 17 amino acids. Per the germline V gene, CDR1 is SGHVS and CDR2 is FNYEAQ. V was shortened by 5 bases and J by 0 bases, with 17 bases between the two germline ends. CDR3 bases: TGTGCCAGCAGCCCCCTAGGGGGGAGAAACTCCTACAATGAGCAGTTCTTC. Translation gives CASSPLGGRNSYNEQFF.

The gene calls are TRBV27 and TRBJ2-2; TRBD2 matches at 8 bases. The CDR3 is 16 residues long. V trimming: 6 bases; J trimming: 6 bases; junction bases outside the gene matches: 12. Germline CDR1 MNHEY, CDR2 SMNVEV (reference sequence). In nucleotides, the CDR3 is TGTGCCAGCAGGACCCCTCGGGGGGGCCCCGCCGGGGAGCTGTTTTTT. It translates to CASRTPRGGPAGELFF.

The CDR3 here is CASSSGTSLYEQYF. CDR3 nucleotide sequence: TGTGCCAGCAGCTCAGGGACTAGCTTATACGAGCAGTACTTC. The V call is TRBV7-8, the J call TRBJ2-7; 9 positions match TRBD2. Germline V gene data show CDR1 as SGHVS and CDR2 as FQNEAQ. J gave up 4 bases and V 4 bases, and 5 bases lay outside the gene matches. This CDR3 contains 14 residues. Looking up the rest from reference TRBV7-8 and TRBJ2-7 gives the full variable domain: GAGVSQSPRYKVAKRGQDVALRCDPISGHVSLFWYQQALGQGPEFLTYFQNEAQLDKSGLPSDRFFAERPEGSVSTLKIQRTQQEDSAVYLCASSSGTSLYEQYFGPGTRLTVT.

The chain employs TRBV7-9 and TRBJ2-1; TRBD1 matches at 8 bases. The CDR3 runs to 16 residues. Germline V gene lookup returns CDR1 SEHNR and CDR2 FQNEAQ (reference sequence). V lost 4 bases and J lost 4; bases outside the gene matches: 9. The CDR3, as DNA: TGTGCCAGCAGCTCCCACCAGGGGGCTTCATACAATGAGCAGTTCTTC. The encoded protein is CASSSHQGASYNEQFF.

The J gene is TRBJ2-3, the V gene TRBV7-2; TRBD2 matches at 8 bases. The J segment lost 4 bases and the V segment lost 4 bases, leaving 7 bases of the junction unmatched. Germline V gene sequence: CDR1 SGHTA, CDR2 FQGNSA. The CDR3 contains 15 residues. The CDR3 region has the DNA TGTGCCAGCAGCTACCCGGGGGGGCCCGCAGATACGCAGTATTTT. It is translated as CASSYPGGPADTQYF. Drawing the rest from reference TRBV7-2 and TRBJ2-3, the complete variable domain is GAGVSQSPSNKVTEKGKDVELRCDPISGHTALYWYRQSLGQGLEFLIYFQGNSAPDKSGLPSDRFSAERTGGSVSTLTIQRTQQEDSAVYLCASSYPGGPADTQYFGPGTRLTVL.

The rearrangement uses TRBV5-1 and TRBJ2-7; D gene unclear. Germline lookup yields CDR1 SGHRS and CDR2 YFSETQ. The ends were cut back, 0 bases at V and 3 bases at J, with 4 bases in the middle. CDR3 length: 12 amino acids. The CDR3 loop reads CASSLEDYEQYF. The CDR3 nucleotides read TGCGCCAGCAGCTTGGAGGACTACGAGCAGTACTTC.

In this sample, this clone turned up once. The rearrangement links TRBV15 to TRBJ2-7, with D uncertain. Germline CDR1 reads LNHNV; CDR2 reads YYDKDF (reference sequence). CDR3 length equals 20 residues. Trimming pared 1 base from V and 0 bases from J, leaving 25 bases between. CDR3 DNA: TGTGCCACCAGCAGAGCCACGAACCGGTTCAGTTTGCTGAGCTCCTACGAGCAGTACTTC. Its protein is CATSRATNRFSLLSSYEQYF.

The chain is built from TRBV19 and TRBJ1-6, with no clear D. Germline CDR1 is LNHDA and CDR2 is SQIVND (reference sequence). V lost 3 bases and J 9 bases, leaving 12 bases between the germline ends. CDR3 length: 14 amino acids. CDR3: CASSMGQEGSPLHF. CDR3 DNA sequence: TGTGCCAGTAGTATGGGTCAGGAAGGTTCACCCCTCCACTTT.

The chain has TRBV11-2 and TRBJ2-1; 7 positions agree with TRBD2. The CDR3 is 15 amino acids. After removal of 5 bases from V and 7 bases from J, the junction contained 11 bases not matched to a gene. Germline CDR1 reads SGHAT; CDR2 reads FQNNGV. Here the CDR3 DNA reads TGTGCCAGCAGCACCGAGGCGGGAGTAGGTAATGAGCAGTTCTTC. This encodes CASSTEAGVGNEQFF.

The J gene is TRBJ2-7, the V gene TRBV7-2; D call uncertain. This CDR3 region has 15 residues. From germline, CDR1 is SGHTA and CDR2 FQGNSA. V lost 5 bases and J lost 3, with 17 bases in between. The CDR3 bases are TGTGCCAGCAGCGCGAAGTGGGTGTCTGACTACGAGCAGTACTTC. Translation gives CASSAKWVSDYEQYF.